This T cell receptor (beta chain) is from a study of a mutant IDH1 vaccine in newly diagnosed glioma. Study information: Commencement of vaccination occurred 4-6 weeks following radiotherapy alone, or concurrently with temozolomide cycles.

Sequencing used immunoSEQ multiplex PCR; TCRdb keeps in-frame clones, though not all of them. In the table there are fewer than 70,000 clones, around nine tenths of which are singletons. Time point denoted: week 35, safety follow-up. Each dose of the vaccine consisted of 300 ug of mutant IDH1 20-mer peptide, with topical imiquimod. Germline V gene lookup returns CDR1 SNHLY and CDR2 FYNNEI. V lost 0 bases to trimming and J lost 1 base, with 6 bases between them. The CDR3 spans 14 residues. About this clone: Its antigen is unknown.

The sample in question was PBMCs, obtained from a glioma patient whose treatment included an IDH1 peptide vaccine. This rearrangement joins TRBV2 to TRBJ1-1, with D unclear. This receptor was obtained from a man aged 25-45 years with glioma. The CDR3 region has the DNA TGTGCCAGCAGTGAAGCGCTTCGGAACACTGAAGCTTTCTTT. It translates to CASSEALRNTEAFF.